A selection of T cell receptor beta chains follows, all from one sample in a study of CD8+CD57+ T cells in acquired aplastic anemia. TCRdb itself ran the reads through MiXCR, one entry per CDR3 protein. The sample contains about 190,000 distinct CDR3 sequences, around 50% of which appear only once. What was sequenced was sorted CD4+, CD8+, or CD8+CD57+ T cells (not recorded which) from PBMCs. These receptors all stem from a human donor in good health, serving as a control. Each CDR3 is given with its conserved first and last residue. The D gene is left open where the match is weak. Clone size appears in some rows only: once, few, many, or a class for an expanded clone.

size,D,length,J,V,DNA,CDR3
many,TRBD2,15,TRBJ2-7,TRBV20-1,TGCAGTGCTACGGGGGCTAGCGGGGACTCCTACGAGCAGTACTTC,CSATGASGDSYEQYF
-,TRBD1,13,TRBJ1-2,TRBV7-2,TGTGCCAGCAGTTCCAGGGGGGGAGAGGGCTACACCTTC,CASSSRGGEGYTF
-,TRBD1,12,TRBJ2-7,TRBV7-3,TGTGCTAGCAGCTCCCCGACAGGGGGGGCGTACTTC,CASSSPTGGAYF
-,-,15,TRBJ1-1,TRBV15,TGTGCCACCAGCAGAGATGGGCGGGTCGGCACTGAAGCTTTCTTT,CATSRDGRVGTEAFF
-,-,15,TRBJ1-1,TRBV12-3/TRBV12-4,TGTGCCAGCAGCTTTACACAGGGAGCGAACACTGAAGCTTTCTTT,CASSFTQGANTEAFF
-,-,13,TRBJ2-3,TRBV2,TGTGCCAGCATTGTGATTCCCACAGATACGCAGTATTTT,CASIVIPTDTQYF
many,TRBD1,14,TRBJ1-2,TRBV14,TGTGCCAGCAGCCAGCAAAGGACAGGGCCTGGCTACACCTTC,CASSQQRTGPGYTF
many,-,14,TRBJ1-4,TRBV5-1,TGCGCCAGCAGCTACCAGGGAGACAATGAAAAACTGTTTTTT,CASSYQGDNEKLFF
-,-,17,TRBJ1-5,TRBV19,TGTGCCAGTCAACCCGAAAGGGGGGTACATAGCAATCAGCCCCAGCATTTT,CASQPERGVHSNQPQHF
many,-,11,TRBJ2-1,TRBV7-9,TGTGCCAGCAGCGATTACAATGAGCAGTTCTTC,CASSDYNEQFF
-,TRBD2,15,TRBJ2-5,TRBV20-1,TGCAGTGCTAGAGATCCGCGGGGGGACCGGGAGACCCAGTACTTC,CSARDPRGDRETQYF
many,-,18,TRBJ2-6,TRBV5-8,TGTGCCAGCAGCTTGGTCCTTTACATGAGCTCTGGGGCCAACGTCCTGACTTTC,CASSLVLYMSSGANVLTF
-,TRBD1,16,TRBJ2-5,TRBV10-3,TGTGCCATCAGTGAGTCCACCGGGACAGGTAATCAGCCCCAGTACTTC,CAISESTGTGNQPQYF
-,TRBD1,14,TRBJ1-1,TRBV7-2,TGTGCCAGCAGCTCATCGGACAGGGTAACTGAAGCTTTCTTT,CASSSSDRVTEAFF
few,-,17,TRBJ2-3,TRBV20-1,TGCAGTGCTAGCCAACCGGACGAGCCGGCGGGGACAGATACGCAGTATTTT,CSASQPDEPAGTDTQYF
few,-,15,TRBJ2-2,TRBV7-3,TGTGCCAGCAGCTTAGTGGGGCAGGGAACCGGGGAGCTGTTTTTT,CASSLVGQGTGELFF
-,TRBD1,15,TRBJ2-1,TRBV7-6,TGTGCCAGTAGTAGGTCCGGGACAGGGGTCAATGAGCAGTTCTTC,CASSRSGTGVNEQFF
many,-,13,TRBJ1-1,TRBV10-3,TGTGCCATCAGTGAGAGGGTCCTCACTGAAGCTTTCTTT,CAISERVLTEAFF
-,-,13,TRBJ2-3,TRBV7-2,TGTGCCAGCACCAGGGGGGCTATAGATACGCAGTATTTT,CASTRGAIDTQYF
many,-,15,TRBJ2-3,TRBV9,TGTGCCAGCAGCGTACAAACAACAGGCGCAGATACGCAGTATTTT,CASSVQTTGADTQYF
-,-,14,TRBJ2-7,TRBV2,TGTGCCAGCAGTGAAAGGTCAAGATCCTACGAGCAGTACTTC,CASSERSRSYEQYF
-,-,14,TRBJ1-6,TRBV2,TGTGCCAGCAGCCGTATTACAGAGAATTCACCCCTCCACTTT,CASSRITENSPLHF
many,-,16,TRBJ2-5,TRBV7-6,TGTGCCAGCAGCCCCCAGTGGGGGGGGGCCCCCGAGACCCAGTACTTC,CASSPQWGGAPETQYF
-,TRBD2,14,TRBJ2-7,TRBV4-3,TGCGCCAGCAGCCAAGCCTCTACTAGCGGCGAGCAGTACTTC,CASSQASTSGEQYF
-,-,14,TRBJ1-2,TRBV24-1,TGTGCCACCAGCGAGACAGCGGAGGGCTATGGCTACACCTTC,CATSETAEGYGYTF
-,-,17,TRBJ1-3,TRBV25-1,TGTGCCAGCAGCGCCCCGGGCAGGGGCGACGAGGGAAACACTATATGTTTT,CASSAPGRGDEGNTICF
many,TRBD2,17,TRBJ2-1,TRBV5-1,TGCGCCAGCAGCCCCCAAGCGGGGGGGCCCTCCTACAATGAGCAGTTCTTC,CASSPQAGGPSYNEQFF
few,-,14,TRBJ2-5,TRBV27,TGTGCCAGCAGTTTCGGTCGGGGGCGAGAGACCCAGTACTTC,CASSFGRGRETQYF
-,TRBD1,14,TRBJ2-7,TRBV29-1,TGCAGCGTTGGGGCCGGGACAGGGGGCAACGAGCAGTACTTC,CSVGAGTGGNEQYF
many,TRBD1,16,TRBJ1-1,TRBV7-9,TGTGCCAGCAGCCCCCCAAGGACAGGCTCGAACACTGAAGCTTTCTTT,CASSPPRTGSNTEAFF
-,-,15,TRBJ1-4,TRBV7-2,TGTGCCAGCAGCCCAGCGCCCTCAACTAATGAAAAACTGTTTTTT,CASSPAPSTNEKLFF
once,-,12,TRBJ2-7,TRBV9,TGTGCCAGCAGCCCGCAGGGAAACGAGCAGTACTTC,CASSPQGNEQYF
many,TRBD1,13,TRBJ2-7,TRBV20-1,TGCAGTGCCGGGGACAGGCCACCCTACGAGCAGTACTTC,CSAGDRPPYEQYF
-,-,13,TRBJ1-6,TRBV7-9,TGTGCCAGCAGCTTCCCACACGTCTCACCCCTCCACTTT,CASSFPHVSPLHF
-,-,11,TRBJ2-1,TRBV24-1,TGTGCCACCAGTGTCCATGATGAGCAGTTCTTC,CATSVHDEQFF
-,TRBD1,14,TRBJ2-1,TRBV7-9,TGTGCCAGCAGCTTACAGGGGGCGCGCAATGAGCAGTTCTTC,CASSLQGARNEQFF
once,-,15,TRBJ1-5,TRBV15,TGTGCCACCAGCAGAGATCGGTCAAACAATCAGCCCCAGCATTTT,CATSRDRSNNQPQHF
-,TRBD1,14,TRBJ2-7,TRBV29-1,TGCAGCGTTGAAATTCCACAGGGGGCTTACGAGCAGTACTTC,CSVEIPQGAYEQYF
many,-,16,TRBJ1-1,TRBV11-2,TGTGCCAGCAGCTCAATGACCCAAGTTATGAACACTGAAGCTTTCTTT,CASSSMTQVMNTEAFF
many,TRBD2,16,TRBJ2-1,TRBV7-3,TGTGCCAGCAGCTTATCGGGCGGGGGGGTTTACAATGAGCAGTTCTTC,CASSLSGGGVYNEQFF
many,-,13,TRBJ1-5,TRBV5-1,TGCGCCAGCAGCTTGTCGGGCAATCAGCCCCAGCATTTT,CASSLSGNQPQHF
many,-,14,TRBJ2-6,TRBV12-3/TRBV12-4,TGTGCCAGCAGTTTTGCACGGGGGGCCAACGTCCTGACTTTC,CASSFARGANVLTF
many,-,13,TRBJ1-5,TRBV24-1,TGTGCCACCAGTGATTCCCACCGACAGCCCCAGCATTTT,CATSDSHRQPQHF
-,-,13,TRBJ2-1,TRBV15,TGTGCCACCAGCCCGGGACGGTACAATGAGCAGTTCTTC,CATSPGRYNEQFF
many,-,13,TRBJ2-7,TRBV5-1,TGCGCCAGCAGCCTACACCACTCCTACGAGCAGTACTTC,CASSLHHSYEQYF
-,-,13,TRBJ1-1,TRBV2,TGTGCCAGCATGGTGGTCATGAACACTGAAGCTTTCTTT,CASMVVMNTEAFF
-,-,15,TRBJ1-1,TRBV15,TGTGCCACCAGCAGAGACAGGCTCGTTTACACTGAAGCTTTCTTT,CATSRDRLVYTEAFF
-,TRBD1,13,TRBJ2-5,TRBV7-2,TGTGCCAGCAGTGACAGGGGTCGAGAGACCCAGTACTTC,CASSDRGRETQYF
-,-,14,TRBJ1-6,TRBV27,TGTGCCAGCAGTTTATCAGCCTCTGGGTCACCCCTCCACTTT,CASSLSASGSPLHF
-,-,13,TRBJ1-2,TRBV12-3/TRBV12-4,TGTGCCAGCAGGGGTGGTGGGGGGTTTGGCTACACCTTC,CASRGGGGFGYTF
many,TRBD2,15,TRBJ2-3,TRBV19,TGTGCCAGTAGTATAAGCGGGATGAGCACAGATACGCAGTATTTT,CASSISGMSTDTQYF